These T cell receptor beta chains were read from a single sample in a study of radiotherapy plus CTLA-4 blockade in lung cancer. Some clones are missing from TCRdb's copy, which holds only in-frame ones; the method was immunoSEQ multiplex PCR. In the table there are about 62,000 clones, roughly four fifths of which are singletons. The sample was peripheral blood, taken from a patient treated with radiotherapy plus ipilimumab. These receptors were obtained from a human donor with non-small cell lung cancer who had a complete response to radiotherapy plus ipilimumab. CDR3s include the opening cysteine and the closing phenylalanine or tryptophan. A D gene is named only where the DNA matches it firmly. Size values are once, few and many counts, or a class for expanded clones, and some rows have none.

size,D,J,V,DNA,CDR3
NA,NA,TRBJ1-4,TRBV7-9,TGTGCCAGCAGCCCTACTCCGGGGTTTTCTGAAAAACTGTTTTTT,CASSPTPGFSEKLFF
NA,TRBD1,TRBJ2-5,TRBV5-5,TGTGCCAGCAGCTTAACGCAGGGGGCAGCCCAAGAGACCCAGTACTTC,CASSLTQGAAQETQYF
NA,NA,TRBJ1-2,TRBV2,TGTGCCAACCTTCAGTCATCGCTCTATGGCTACACCTTC,CANLQSSLYGYTF
few,NA,TRBJ1-4,TRBV18,TGTGCCAGCTCACCCTTTCGTCGTTACGGGGAAAAACTGTTTTTT,CASSPFRRYGEKLFF
NA,TRBD1,TRBJ1-1,TRBV27,TGTGCCAGCAGGCTGACAGGGGGGAGTACTGAAGCTTTCTTT,CASRLTGGSTEAFF
NA,TRBD1,TRBJ1-4,TRBV7-9,TGTGCCAGCAGCCTAGTCCGGACAGGGCGTGAAAAACTGTTTTTT,CASSLVRTGREKLFF
few,TRBD1,TRBJ1-5,TRBV9,TGTGCCAGCAGCCGACAGGGGGAGGGCAATCAGCCCCAGCATTTT,CASSRQGEGNQPQHF
few,TRBD2,TRBJ2-5,TRBV10-2,TGCGCCAGCAGTGAGGCTAGCGGGGGGGCGCCCCAGTACTTC,CASSEASGGAPQYF
NA,TRBD1,TRBJ2-5,TRBV5-1,TGCGCCAGCAGCCCCGGGGGGACAGGGGGAGAAGAGACCCAGTACTTC,CASSPGGTGGEETQYF
NA,TRBD2,TRBJ2-3,TRBV7-9,TGTGCCAGCAGCTTTAGCGGGGGGGCTAGCACAGATACGCAGTATTTT,CASSFSGGASTDTQYF
once,TRBD2,TRBJ2-1,TRBV2,TGTGCCAGCAACGGACTAGCGGGAGGGCCGCGGAATGAGCAGTTCTTC,CASNGLAGGPRNEQFF
NA,TRBD2,TRBJ2-1,TRBV5-1,TGCGCCAGCAGCTTTAGCGGGAACCTCTACAATGAGCAGTTCTTC,CASSFSGNLYNEQFF
NA,NA,TRBJ1-2,TRBV5-1,TGCGCCAGCAGCTTGAGTACGGCAGGGTCCTATGGCTACACCTTC,CASSLSTAGSYGYTF